A single sample is the source of the 9 T cell receptor beta chains below, sequenced in a study of B cell selection in AIRE deficiency. The regulatory T cell sort gate was CD4+CD25hiCD127low/negative. Sequencing used immunoSEQ multiplex PCR; TCRdb keeps in-frame clones, though not all of them. Of over 20,000 clones in the sample, 92% were seen once. The sample consisted of CD4+CD25+ Tregs sorted from PBMCs. The source of these receptors is a human donor in good health.

The CDR3 nucleotides are TGCGCCAGCAGCTTGGCTGGGTTAACAACGAACACTGAAGCTTTCTTT. Translation gives CASSLAGLTTNTEAFF. The rearrangement uses TRBV5-1 and TRBJ1-1; no firm D call. Trimming took 0 bases from V and 1 from J, leaving 13 bases between them. Per the germline V gene, CDR1 is SGHRS and CDR2 is YFSETQ. The CDR3 contains 16 residues.

In its sample, this clone was seen a few times. This chain connects TRBV19 to TRBJ2-3; 10 bases map to TRBD2. The length of the CDR3 is 14 residues. The trim removed 2 bases at V and 5 bases at J, leaving 1 base unmatched. Germline lookup yields CDR1 LNHDA and CDR2 SQIVND (reference sequence). The CDR3 sequence is CASSITSGVDTQYF. The CDR3 DNA reads as TGTGCCAGTAGTATAACTAGCGGGGTAGATACGCAGTATTTT.

This clone was detected once. This sequence joins TRBV18 and TRBJ1-2; D is unclear. V gave up 3 bases and J gave up 3 bases, with 14 bases separating them. The germline CDR1 and CDR2 sequences are KGHSH and LQKENI. This CDR3 has 15 amino acids. The CDR3 DNA sequence: TGTGCCAGCTCACCCGCGACGGACCCGCACTATGGCTACACCTTC. Its translation: CASSPATDPHYGYTF.

The V and J genes are TRBV2 and TRBJ2-1; 8 nucleotides agree with TRBD1. The CDR3 has 13 residues. V was clipped by 6 bases and J by 7 bases; unmatched bases: 5. Germline CDR1 and CDR2: SNHLY and FYNNEI. The CDR3 protein is CASRSTGVNEQFF. The DNA for the CDR3 is TGTGCCAGCAGGTCGACAGGGGTGAATGAGCAGTTCTTC.

V gene TRBV2 combines with J gene TRBJ1-5; D is unclear. This CDR3 is built from 15 residues. Trimming removed 2 bases from V and 2 bases from J, with 10 bases in between. CDR1 and CDR2 (germline): SNHLY, FYNNEI. CDR3 sequence: CASSERGEGNQPQHF. CDR3 coding DNA: TGTGCCAGCAGTGAACGGGGAGAGGGCAATCAGCCCCAGCATTTT.

The chain couples TRBV5-1 to TRBJ2-6; D gene ambiguous. In germline, CDR1 is SGHRS, CDR2 YFSETQ. V was pared by 3 bases and J by 0 bases, with 7 bases between. CDR3 length: 15 amino acids. The CDR3 DNA reads TGCGCCAGCAGCTGGCGGAGCTCTGGGGCCAACGTCCTGACTTTC. It encodes CASSWRSSGANVLTF.

This chain links TRBV7-8 with TRBJ1-1, with D unresolved. The V and J ends lost 5 bases and 1 base respectively, with 14 bases between them. CDR3 length equals 15 residues. Germline CDR1 is SGHVS and CDR2 is FQNEAQ. CDR3 sequence: CASSVAVGWNTEAFF. In nucleotides, the CDR3 is TGTGCCAGCAGCGTGGCGGTAGGCTGGAACACTGAAGCTTTCTTT.

The V and J genes are TRBV10-3 and TRBJ1-2; 9 bases align to TRBD1. The CDR3 has 14 amino acids. The ends lost 2 bases at V and 8 bases at J; junction bases unmatched: 6. From germline, CDR1 is ENHRY and CDR2 SYGVKD. Here the CDR3 reads CAISEGGDRDGYTF. The CDR3 DNA follows: TGTGCCATCAGTGAGGGAGGGGACAGGGACGGCTACACCTTC.

The chain joins TRBV19 to TRBJ2-7, with 7 bases lining up with TRBD1. Germline V gene data show CDR1 as LNHDA and CDR2 as SQIVND (reference sequence). V lost 3 bases to trimming and J lost 3 bases; unmatched junction nucleotides: 5. The CDR3 has 14 residues. This CDR3 is CASSMGTAFYEQYF. CDR3 sequence (DNA): TGTGCCAGTAGTATGGGGACAGCTTTCTACGAGCAGTACTTC. Full variable domain (rest looked up from reference TRBV19 and TRBJ2-7): DGGITQSPKYLFRKEGQNVTLSCEQNLNHDAMYWYRQDPGQGLRLIYYSQIVNDFQKGDIAEGYSVSREKKESFPLTVTSAQKNPTAFYLCASSMGTAFYEQYFGPGTRLTVT.